Below are 11 T cell receptor beta chains sequenced from a single sample in a study of cytomegalovirus exposure and HLA in healthy donors. Primers included in the PCR were 60 Vbeta and 13 Jbeta primers. Method: immunoSEQ multiplex PCR; TCRdb's copy keeps in-frame clones and lacks some. The table has fewer than 200,000 clones, around 80% seen once. The sequencing sample was made of PBMCs. The receptors derive from a woman between 45 and 65 years old in good health and CMV-seropositive.

The gene calls are TRBV19 and TRBJ1-6, with 9 bases matching TRBD1. There are 14 residues in the CDR3. V shed 5 bases, J shed 6 bases, and the junction held 2 bases outside the gene matches. Germline CDR1 reads LNHDA; CDR2 reads SQIVND (reference sequence). CDR3 DNA: TGTGCCAGTAGTGCGGACAGGGGTAATTCACCCCTCCACTTT. It encodes CASSADRGNSPLHF.

The chain joins TRBV29-1 to TRBJ1-2, with 7 bases aligning to TRBD1. The CDR3 extends over 14 amino acids. The V segment lost 2 bases and the J segment 4 bases; nucleotides outside the gene matches: 7. The germline V gene has CDR1 SQVTM and CDR2 ANQGSEA. For the CDR3, the DNA is TGCAGCGTTGAACGGACAGGAGGAGGCTATGGCTACACCTTC. Amino acids: CSVERTGGGYGYTF.

This clone was counted at least ten times. This chain joins TRBV10-3 and TRBJ2-1; 8 bases match TRBD2. The CDR3 length is 19 residues. The V gene end was trimmed by 6 bases and the J gene end by 10 bases; junction bases not matched to a gene: 26. From germline, CDR1 is ENHRY and CDR2 SYGVKD. This chain's CDR3 is CAIRVAAPQWAAGEGEQFF. In DNA form, the CDR3 reads TGTGCCATCAGAGTGGCGGCCCCCCAATGGGCAGCGGGAGAAGGGGAGCAGTTCTTC.

The genes are TRBV30 and TRBJ2-7; 12 bases agree with TRBD2. Unmatched junction bases numbered 6, after V lost 1 base and J lost 2 bases. Germline V gene sequence: CDR1 GTSNPN, CDR2 SVGIG (reference sequence). This CDR3 is 16 amino acids long. CDR3 loop: CAWSGASGRGAYEQYF. CDR3 nucleotides: TGTGCCTGGAGTGGAGCTAGCGGGAGGGGGGCCTACGAGCAGTACTTC.

Only one count was recorded for this clone. The chain recombines TRBV5-4 with TRBJ1-3; D uncertain. The germline V and J ends were trimmed by 7 bases and 4 bases, with 12 bases remaining between them. The germline V gene has CDR1 SGHNT and CDR2 YYREEE (reference sequence). This CDR3 region has 13 residues. The CDR3 reads CASGRTDGNTIYF. The DNA of the CDR3 is TGTGCCAGCGGGAGGACCGACGGAAACACCATATATTTT.

V is TRBV15 and J is TRBJ2-5, with a tentative D call TRBD2 (6 bases). Trimming stripped 0 bases from V and 5 bases from J, with 13 bases between. CDR3 size: 15 residues. Germline loops: CDR1 LNHNV, CDR2 YYDKDF (reference sequence). The CDR3 DNA sequence: TGTGCCACCAGCAGAGACGGCGGGATAGAGGAGACCCAGTACTTC. Translating gives CATSRDGGIEETQYF.

The V and J genes are TRBV4-1 and TRBJ2-1, with 10 bases aligning to TRBD2. The CDR3 has 15 residues. V shed 5 bases, J shed 2 bases, and the junction held 3 bases outside the gene matches. Germline CDR1 MGHRA, CDR2 YSYEKL. In DNA form, the CDR3 reads TGCGCCAGCAGCTTCGGACTAGCGGCCTACAATGAGCAGTTCTTC. Protein product: CASSFGLAAYNEQFF.

The chain links TRBV7-8 to TRBJ1-3, with D perhaps TRBD1 (5 bases). V was shortened by 5 bases and J by 3 bases, with 20 bases between the two germline ends. From germline, CDR1 is SGHVS and CDR2 FQNEAQ. The CDR3 has 17 amino acids. The CDR3 nucleotides read TGTGCCAGCAGCCCTCCCAGTACCAGGGCATATGGAAACACCATATATTTT. Residues: CASSPPSTRAYGNTIYF.

This chain links TRBV7-2 with TRBJ2-1, with a weak D call TRBD2 (5 bases). There are 15 residues in the CDR3. Between the trimmed V and J ends, which lost 2 bases and 8 bases, there was a span of 16 bases. Germline V gives CDR1 SGHTA, CDR2 FQGNSA. CDR3 in DNA: TGTGCCAGCAGCTTACAGCCGGGGAGTGGGGATGAGCAGTTCTTC. It encodes CASSLQPGSGDEQFF.

V is TRBV6-5 and J is TRBJ1-1, with D perhaps TRBD1 (5 bases). Trimming pared 0 bases from V and 2 bases from J, leaving 10 bases between. Looked up from germline, CDR1 is MNHEY and CDR2 is SVGAGI. The length of the CDR3 is 15 residues. CDR3 sequence (DNA): TGTGCCAGCAGTTACTCTGGGGGGGGTAACACTGAAGCTTTCTTT. Translated, it gives CASSYSGGGNTEAFF.

J is TRBJ2-5 and V is TRBV11-3, with a tentative D call TRBD2 (6 bases). The DNA end lines up better with TRBJ2-7; the J call may be wrong. Germline V gene lookup returns CDR1 SGHNT and CDR2 YENEEA. The CDR3 spans 14 residues. The DNA for the CDR3 is TGTGCCAGCAGCCTTTTCCGGGGGTCCTACGAGCAGTACTTC. It encodes CASSLFRGSYEQYF.